This TCR beta chain came from a study of shared clonotypes between healthy human individuals. Method: immunoSEQ multiplex PCR; TCRdb's copy keeps in-frame clones and lacks some. The profile shows about 710,000 clones, roughly two thirds of them singletons. A remark on this clone: The antigen is undetermined.

There were only Caucasian adults among the donors, and all lived in Nashville, Tennessee. The ends were cut back, 4 bases at V and 8 bases at J, with 8 bases in the middle. Looked up from germline, CDR1 is SEHNR and CDR2 is FQNEAQ (reference sequence). The CDR3 has 12 amino acids. Study findings and constraints: The authors expected sequencing depth to affect clonotype sharing among donors.

The clonotype comes from a woman between 25 and 40 years old in good health. The specimen was memory CD4+ T cells sorted from blood. Sample subset: CD45RA-negative fraction. V and J are TRBV7-9 and TRBJ2-2; D remains ambiguous. The CDR3 is CASSSLRGELFF. As DNA, the CDR3 is TGTGCCAGCAGCTCTTTACGGGGGGAGCTGTTTTTT.